Each of the 31 T cell receptor beta chains below was sequenced from the same sample in a study of Graves' ophthalmopathy and Graves' hyperthyroidism. RNA transcripts yielded amplified TCR beta CDR3 regions. Second-round multiplex PCR came after a first-round RT-PCR that employed HTBI primers. Each CDR3 protein gets one entry after TCRdb re-called the multiplex PCR reads with MiXCR. Of 650,000 to 900,000 distinct CDR3 sequences in the sample, 35% to 50% are singletons; the top ten hold 35% to 55%. The sample comprised peripheral blood. The receptors here all came from an adult man with Graves' ophthalmopathy.

This clonotype was seen repeatedly, ten times or more. The chain uses TRBV7-9 and TRBJ2-7; no firm D call. This CDR3 is 12 amino acids long. In germline, CDR1 is SEHNR, CDR2 FQNEAQ (reference sequence). Trimming stripped 5 bases from V and 2 bases from J, with 7 bases between. The chain's CDR3 is CASSISPYEQYF. CDR3 nucleotides: TGTGCCAGCAGCATCTCGCCCTACGAGCAGTACTTC. Full variable domain (remainder filled in from reference TRBV7-9 and TRBJ2-7): DTGVSQNPRHKITKRGQNVTFRCDPISEHNRLYWYRQTLGQGPEFLTYFQNEAQLEKSRLLSDRFSAERPKGSFSTLEIQRTEQGDSAMYLCASSISPYEQYFGPGTRLTVT.

This clonotype showed up just a few times. The V and J genes are TRBV5-1 and TRBJ2-5; the D is unclear. The ends were cut back, 1 base at V and 5 bases at J, with 9 bases in the middle. This CDR3 is 13 amino acids long. Germline V gene sequence: CDR1 SGHRS, CDR2 YFSETQ. The CDR3 region has the DNA TGCGCCAGCAGCTTGCGAGCAGATGAGACCCAGTACTTC. Translating gives CASSLRADETQYF.

This chain connects TRBV20-1 to TRBJ2-5, with 13 nucleotides matching TRBD2. The germline CDR1 and CDR2 sequences are DFQATT and SNEGSKA (reference sequence). This CDR3 has 15 residues. The V gene end was trimmed by 1 base and the J gene end by 2 bases; junction bases not matched to a gene: 1. As DNA, the CDR3 is TGCAGTGCTAGAGGGACTAGCGGGGGACAAGAGACCCAGTACTTC. Residues: CSARGTSGGQETQYF.

This clonotype has just a few counts. This rearrangement joins TRBV6-5 to TRBJ2-5; tentative D call: TRBD2 (6 bases). The CDR3 runs 16 residues. Germline values: CDR1 MNHEY, CDR2 SVGAGI. V gave up 0 bases and J gave up 3 bases, with 14 bases separating them. CDR3 amino acids: CASSYSISGGEETQYF. The CDR3 DNA reads TGTGCCAGCAGTTACTCGATTAGCGGAGGGGAAGAGACCCAGTACTTC.

Of note for this clonotype: Likely a read error: the CDR3 ends without its conserved phenylalanine or tryptophan. The DNA is omitted, as the CDR3 cannot be located on it reliably, and the CDR3 follows TCRdb's listing. The chain joins TRBV2 to TRBJ1-1. Germline-derived CDR1 and CDR2 are SNHLY and FYNNEI. The CDR3 has 12 amino acids, counting both end residues. This CDR3 is CASSPTSVTGEV.

The chain links TRBV7-9 to TRBJ1-5; 7 bases match TRBD1. The CDR3 contains 13 residues. Trimming removed 5 bases from V and 9 bases from J; junction bases left unmatched: 7. CDR1 is SEHNR and CDR2 is FQNEAQ in the germline V gene (reference sequence). The CDR3 DNA is TGTGCCAGCAGCCCGCAGCCAGGGGGGCCCCAGCATTTT. Translation: CASSPQPGGPQHF.

This clonotype has a single count. The junction and the germline gene differ at one end; a read error may be behind it. This rearrangement joins TRBV7-9 to TRBJ2-2, with TRBD2 matching 10 bases. The V gene's germline CDR1 is SEHNR and CDR2 FQNEAQ (reference sequence). This CDR3 is built from 18 residues. DNA for the CDR3: TGTGCCGGCAGCTTAGGGCCAGCGGGAGGGCATTACACCGGGGAGCTGTTTTTT. This encodes CAGSLGPAGGHYTGELFF.

There are many counts of this clonotype. This sequence joins TRBV6-5 and TRBJ1-2; unclear D gene. Germline V gene sequence: CDR1 MNHEY, CDR2 SVGAGI. Trimming removed 10 bases at V and 4 bases at J, with 10 bases between. The CDR3 is 11 residues long. This CDR3 is CATQNAYGYTF. CDR3 sequence (DNA): TGTGCCACTCAGAACGCCTATGGCTACACCTTC.

This clonotype has only a few counts. A read error is possible here, since a much larger clone lies one base away. The V and J genes are TRBV25-1 and TRBJ2-5, with 7 bases that match TRBD1. Germline loops: CDR1 MGHDK, CDR2 SYGVNS. V dropped 3 bases and J dropped 7; count of bases not matched to a gene: 8. The CDR3 contains 14 residues. The CDR3 DNA is TGTGCCAGCAGTGAGAGAGGGGGCGAGGGGACCCAGTACTTC. Residues: CASSERGGEGTQYF. Looking up the rest from reference TRBV25-1 and TRBJ2-5 gives the full variable domain: EADIYQTPRYLVIGTGKKITLECSQTMGHDKMYWYQQDPGMELHLIHYSYGVNSTEKGDLSSESTVSRIRTEHFPLTLESARPSHTSQYLCASSERGGEGTQYFGPGTRLLVL.

This chain links TRBV9 with TRBJ1-6; TRBD1 matches at 7 bases. V lost 4 bases to trimming and J lost 8 bases; unmatched junction nucleotides: 6. Germline V gives CDR1 SGDLS, CDR2 YYNGEE. The CDR3 runs 14 residues. CDR3 region: CASSSPTGDSPLHF. CDR3 nucleotide sequence: TGTGCCAGCAGCTCCCCCACAGGGGATTCACCCCTCCACTTT.

This clonotype occurred a few times. The chain carries TRBV25-1 and TRBJ2-5, with D possibly being TRBD1 (5 bases). V was cut by 4 bases and J by 0 bases, with 9 bases left in between. Looked up from germline, CDR1 is MGHDK and CDR2 is SYGVNS. CDR3 length: 14 residues. The CDR3 nucleotides are TGTGCCAGCAGTGCGACAGAGTACCAAGAGACCCAGTACTTC. Encoded protein: CASSATEYQETQYF. The full variable domain, with the rest looked up from reference TRBV25-1 and TRBJ2-5, is EADIYQTPRYLVIGTGKKITLECSQTMGHDKMYWYQQDPGMELHLIHYSYGVNSTEKGDLSSESTVSRIRTEHFPLTLESARPSHTSQYLCASSATEYQETQYFGPGTRLLVL.

This clonotype has just a few counts. The chain links TRBV7-2 to TRBJ2-5; 9 bases agree with TRBD2. CDR1 is SGHTA and CDR2 is FQGNSA in the germline V gene. The V gene end was trimmed by 4 bases and the J gene end by 5 bases; junction bases not matched to a gene: 11. The CDR3 sequence is 16 residues long. CDR3 amino acids: CASSSRKAGGGETQYF. For the CDR3, the DNA is TGTGCCAGCAGCTCCCGGAAAGCGGGAGGCGGGGAGACCCAGTACTTC.

The sample holds a few counts of this clonotype. The chain joins TRBV7-9 to TRBJ1-5, with D perhaps matching TRBD1 (5 bases). This CDR3 contains 17 residues. Germline V CDR1 and CDR2: SEHNR, FQNEAQ (reference sequence). Trimming pared 2 bases from V and 0 bases from J, leaving 14 bases between. CDR3 in amino acids: CASSLWAGDLSNQPQHF. DNA for the CDR3: TGTGCCAGCAGCTTATGGGCTGGGGACCTTAGCAATCAGCCCCAGCATTTT. The full variable domain, its missing parts supplied by reference TRBV7-9 and TRBJ1-5, is DTGVSQNPRHKITKRGQNVTFRCDPISEHNRLYWYRQTLGQGPEFLTYFQNEAQLEKSRLLSDRFSAERPKGSFSTLEIQRTEQGDSAMYLCASSLWAGDLSNQPQHFGDGTRLSIL.

J is TRBJ2-7 and V is TRBV10-3, with D tentatively TRBD1 (6 bases). The CDR3 runs 14 residues. Germline V gene data show CDR1 as ENHRY and CDR2 as SYGVKD. Between the trimmed V and J ends, which lost 6 bases and 2 bases, there was a span of 14 bases. CDR3 sequence (DNA): TGTGCCATCAGACAGGGCGGTACAACCTACGAGCAGTACTTC. Protein product: CAIRQGGTTYEQYF.

Details on this clonotype: The CDR3 does not close with the conserved phenylalanine or tryptophan, likely indicating a read error. The limits of the CDR3 on the DNA are not certain, so only TCRdb's listed CDR3 is given. The chain uses TRBV11-2 and TRBJ1-6; the table's TRBD1 call for D was not verified on the DNA. Germline V CDR1 and CDR2: SGHAT, FQNNGV. The CDR3 numbers 9 amino acids, ends counted. The CDR3 here is CASSLEDRY.

This chain joins TRBV28 and TRBJ1-1; D gene ambiguous. CDR3 length: 14 amino acids. The germline V gene encodes CDR1 MDHEN and CDR2 SYDVKM. Trimming removed 7 bases from V and 6 bases from J, with 18 bases in between. This CDR3 reads CASTSVLRRAEAFF. As DNA, the CDR3 is TGTGCCAGCACCTCGGTCCTACGAAGGGCTGAAGCTTTCTTT.

CDR3 DNA sequence: TGCGCCAGCAGCCCAAGGGACGCCGCTAACTATGGCTACACCTTC. As protein: CASSPRDAANYGYTF. The genes are TRBV4-3 and TRBJ1-2; possible D gene TRBD1, 5 bases. The CDR3 length is 15 residues. The V end lost 4 bases, the J end lost 0 bases, and 12 bases lay between the germline ends. CDR1 is LGHNA, CDR2 YSLEER, per germline.

J is TRBJ1-6 and V is TRBV7-2, with D possibly being TRBD1 (6 bases). The CDR3 runs 12 residues. Germline CDR1 SGHTA, CDR2 FQGNSA. The germline V and J ends were trimmed by 9 bases and 8 bases, with 11 bases remaining between them. In nucleotides, the CDR3 is TGTGCCAGACAGGGCTTGTATTCACCCCTCCACTTT. It yields the protein CARQGLYSPLHF.

This clonotype was observed a handful of times. This rearrangement joins TRBV20-1 to TRBJ1-4; D is undetermined. The CDR3 has 16 residues. V was shortened by 3 bases and J by 0 bases, with 14 bases between the two germline ends. The germline V gene encodes CDR1 DFQATT and CDR2 SNEGSKA (reference sequence). The CDR3 sequence: CSARVPGEATNEKLFF. CDR3 in DNA: TGCAGTGCTAGGGTACCCGGGGAGGCAACTAATGAAAAACTGTTTTTT.

This clonotype was observed many times. The junction shows a germline mismatch at one end, possibly a read error. This chain connects TRBV5-1 to TRBJ1-5, with TRBD1 as a possible D gene (5 bases). CDR3 length equals 14 residues. Germline CDR1 reads SGHRS; CDR2 reads YFSETQ. CDR3 in amino acids: CASSRDGSNQPQHF. CDR3 DNA: TGTGCCAGCAGTAGGGACGGGAGCAATCAGCCCCAGCATTTT.

At least ten counts were recorded for this clonotype. At one end the junction does not follow the germline gene, possibly because of a read error. The chain recombines TRBV10-3 with TRBJ1-2, with 9 bases that match TRBD1. Germline values: CDR1 ENHRY, CDR2 SYGVKD. This CDR3 spans 14 amino acids. CDR3 in DNA: TGTGCCAGCAGTTACGCCGGGACAGGGAGCGGCTACACCTTC. Translated: CASSYAGTGSGYTF.

The chain combines TRBV10-3 with TRBJ1-2; unclear D gene. V lost 4 bases and J 4 bases, leaving 10 bases between the germline ends. Per germline, CDR1 ENHRY and CDR2 SYGVKD. CDR3 length equals 13 residues. The CDR3 loop reads CAISVRETYGYTF. DNA of the CDR3: TGTGCCATCAGTGTACGGGAAACCTATGGCTACACCTTC.

This clonotype came up many times. The chain recombines TRBV19 with TRBJ2-7; D might be TRBD1 (6 bases). V lost 6 bases, J lost 2 bases, and 17 bases lay in between. The CDR3 consists of 15 residues. The germline gives CDR1 LNHDA, CDR2 SQIVND (reference sequence). The CDR3 nucleotides read TGTGCCAGTAGCGCGACATCAGGGGTTCCCTACGAGCAGTACTTC. Protein product: CASSATSGVPYEQYF.

V gene TRBV2 combines with J gene TRBJ1-5; 10 bases are a match to TRBD1. CDR1 SNHLY and CDR2 FYNNEI come from the germline V gene. V shed 6 bases, J shed 6 bases, and the junction held 8 bases outside the gene matches. The CDR3 totals 15 residues. The CDR3 bases are TGTGCCAGCAGCGGGACAGGGGCCAATAGTCAGCCCCAGCATTTT. Residues: CASSGTGANSQPQHF. Full variable domain (missing parts from reference TRBV2 and TRBJ1-5): EPEVTQTPSHQVTQMGQEVILRCVPISNHLYFYWYRQILGQKVEFLVSFYNNEISEKSEIFDDQFSVERPDGSNFTLKIRSTKLEDSAMYFCASSGTGANSQPQHFGDGTRLSIL.

This clonotype was seen at least ten times. This chain links TRBV7-9 with TRBJ2-5; the match to TRBD1 covers 9 bases. Per the germline V gene, CDR1 is SEHNR and CDR2 is FQNEAQ (reference sequence). CDR3 length: 15 residues. Losses at the gene ends were 5 bases for V and 0 bases for J; bases not matched to a gene: 4. The CDR3 spells CASSRTGAYQETQYF. Written as DNA, the CDR3 is TGTGCCAGCAGCAGGACAGGGGCCTACCAAGAGACCCAGTACTTC.

The chain combines TRBV29-1 with TRBJ2-7; 9 bases fit TRBD1. The length of the CDR3 is 13 residues. V dropped 6 bases and J dropped 4; count of bases not matched to a gene: 7. Germline loops: CDR1 SQVTM, CDR2 ANQGSEA. The CDR3 spells CSVAGTGTYEQYF. The CDR3 bases are TGCAGCGTCGCCGGGACAGGGACATACGAGCAGTACTTC.

The chain is built from TRBV15 and TRBJ1-5; D gene uncertain. The length of the CDR3 is 13 residues. Trimming removed 3 bases at V and 2 bases at J, with 5 bases between. Looked up from germline, CDR1 is LNHNV and CDR2 is YYDKDF (reference sequence). The CDR3 DNA reads TGTGCCACCAGCAGGCCCGGCAATCAGCCCCAGCATTTT. Protein product: CATSRPGNQPQHF.

This clonotype was observed many times. This chain links TRBV19 with TRBJ1-2; 11 bases map to TRBD1. The CDR3 consists of 13 residues. Per the germline V gene, CDR1 is LNHDA and CDR2 is SQIVND (reference sequence). Trimming took 8 bases from V and 6 from J; bases not matched to a gene: 5. CDR3 bases: TGTGCCAGTCGGGACAGGGGGTCGGATGGCTACACCTTC. Translation gives CASRDRGSDGYTF.

The rearrangement uses TRBV9 and TRBJ1-4, with 10 nucleotides matching TRBD1. The CDR3 is 15 residues long. V lost 4 bases, J lost 8 bases, and 8 bases stayed unmatched. CDR1 and CDR2 (germline): SGDLS, YYNGEE. In DNA form, the CDR3 reads TGTGCCAGCAGCATCGGACAGGGGGGGCGAGAAAAACTGTTTTTT. This sequence encodes CASSIGQGGREKLFF.

The V call is TRBV10-3, the J call TRBJ2-6; possible D gene TRBD2, 6 bases. With 10 bases removed from V and 0 bases from J, the gap between germline ends came to 25 bases. The CDR3 totals 19 residues. In germline, CDR1 is ENHRY, CDR2 SYGVKD. The DNA of the CDR3 is TGTGCCAGCAGGCTCGGGTGGAGGGGTCCGAGCTCTGGGGCCAACGTCCTGACTTTC. Translating gives CASRLGWRGPSSGANVLTF.

V gene TRBV10-3 combines with J gene TRBJ1-2; D call uncertain. The V and J ends lost 3 bases and 2 bases respectively, with 10 bases between them. Germline CDR1 reads ENHRY; CDR2 reads SYGVKD. CDR3 length: 14 residues. The CDR3 loop reads CAISDSSPNYGYTF. The CDR3 DNA follows: TGTGCCATCAGTGACTCGAGCCCCAACTATGGCTACACCTTC.